This TCR beta chain stems from a study of blood T cells in healthy people across ages (dated by TCRdb to between 2015 and 2016). In terms of the full investigation: Template switching captured roughly one uniquely barcoded TCR beta cDNA molecule per two T cells in model experiments. Age-related changes in TCR beta repertoire diversity were measured in the study by deep sequencing normalized with unique cDNA molecular identifiers. Four age groups were formed from the donors: young (average approximately 15 years), middle-aged (approximately 42), aged (more than 55) and long-lived (82). Donors of different ages were randomly distributed across sequencing lanes to avoid experimental bias. For two donors (one aged 18 to 29 and one aged 80 or older), the study analyzed two additional independent replicas of 1 million unique cDNA reads from the same blood draw.

Donors were approximately 42 systemically healthy Caucasian individuals from Russia aged roughly 6 to 100 years. About 10 milliliters of peripheral blood were collected from each donor into EDTA-treated Vacutainer tubes. PBMCs were isolated by Ficoll-Paque density-gradient centrifugation, with at least 7 million obtained per sample. Trizol reagent was used to extract total RNA from PBMCs, with at least 5 micrograms per sample. For every donor, an aliquot of PBMCs went through flow cytometry to measure the percentages of naive CD45RAhigh/CD27high T cells. Beyond this particular receptor, the publication reports: Because profiling used bulk unsorted PBMCs, naive and antigen-experienced compartments could not be compared conclusively. Compared with the aged group, the long-lived group had more naive CD4+ T cells, fewer expanded clones and increased TCR diversity, a pattern suggesting age selection. There was a strong correlation between observed TCR beta diversity and the percentage of naive T cells measured by flow cytometry. Because the CMV infection status of the donors was unknown, age-related changes in expanded clonotypes may potentially have been confounded. Total diversity estimates from one million sequenced T cells were considered lower bounds and underestimates. As age increased, observed TCR beta diversity per million T cells dropped in a roughly linear way, and a significant reduction was already evident by age around 41.

To prepare the library, 5' RACE was applied. Sequencing used an Illumina HiSeq 2500. The second PCR ran for about 7 to 11 cycles and used a J-beta primer mix along with a sample-barcoded 5' primer. A template-switch 5' adaptor carrying 12 random nucleotides introduced a unique molecular identifier onto each TCR beta cDNA molecule. Each sample yielded at least 3 million CDR3-containing paired-end reads. First-strand cDNA synthesis was performed from all RNA using the Mint cDNA synthesis kit, with priming by a TRBC-specific oligonucleotide. Following uracil-DNA glycosylase treatment, a first 18-cycle PCR with universal primers M1SS and BC2_uni_R was performed on all cDNA. As for how the authors treated the data: For normalization, 1 million high-quality reads, each with a distinct molecular identifier, were randomly selected from each sample. Reads sharing molecular identifiers were discarded rather than binned into consensus sequences. MiTCR, set to a Q25 quality threshold and the strictest error-elimination algorithm, was used for CDR3 identification, clonotype clustering and error correction. A nonparametric unseen species model using Euler transformation provided a lower-bound estimate of total TCR beta diversity. In-frame beta chains were kept once TCRdb had trimmed the public reads at Q25 with fastp and called clones with MiXCR. Each CDR3 protein appears once, grouped with its most common genes and DNA. The V and J calls were not made by the authors but by TCRdb's processing. Counted in this sample were fewer than 700,000 distinct CDR3 sequences; 45% to 55% of them appeared once. The ten largest clones take up roughly 25% of the sample.

This clonotype was detected many times. Its antigen is unknown. No quality values exist for individual bases; no much larger clone is one base distant. The TCR originated in a man aged 80 or over in good health. The specimen was blood.

Read as DNA, the sequence is TGTGCCAGCAGCCGAGGGAACACTGAAGCTTTCTTT. Its product reads: CASSRGNTEAFF. The receptor chain draws on TRBV6-5 and TRBJ1-1; no confident D gene assignment can be made. The V end loses 6 bases and the J end loses 1 base, and a stretch of 6 bases separates them. Sequences MNHEY (CDR1) and SVGAGI (CDR2) are obtained from the germline V gene. The CDR3 starts with the cysteine, ends with the phenylalanine, and has 12 residues. The sequence is cut down to CDR3 DNA, 36 bases in frame from base 1.